This T cell receptor beta chain was captured by sequencing in a study of CD8 T cells in Susac syndrome. This clonotype was recorded only once. Sequencing of TCR beta, carried out with a high-throughput approach, was applied to CD8+ and CD4+ T cells from the blood. RNA totalling roughly 0.45 to 1 ug underwent reverse transcription with random hexamers. TCRdb analysed the immunoSEQ multiplex PCR reads with MiXCR anew, one entry per CDR3 protein. This table has 250,000 to 300,000 distinct CDR3 sequences, almost 85% appearing once. The V end was cut by 3 bases, the J end by 1 base, with 21 bases between. The CDR3 is 18 residues long. Germline loops: CDR1 LNHDA, CDR2 SQIVND (reference sequence).

This receptor was taken from a human donor with multiple sclerosis. This rearrangement joins TRBV19 to TRBJ1-1; a weak D match, TRBD1 (5 bases). Sequenced sample: CD8+ T cells from PBMCs. This CDR3 reads CASSILAGILPRNTEAFF. CDR3 bases: TGTGCCAGTAGTATTCTAGCAGGGATACTGCCCAGGAACACTGAAGCTTTCTTT.